This TCR beta chain was retrieved from a study of human T cells and chemical hapten exposure (dated by TCRdb to the early 2020s). Describing the broader study: For sensitization, 2% DPC in acetone was applied to an approximately 2 cm by approximately 2 cm area of upper inner arm skin. Libraries were pooled for sequencing, and variation in per-sample TCR yields was attributed mainly to small differences in library volumes within the pool. Throughout the roughly 26-week study period, patients were also given weekly therapeutic DPC doses on the scalp. Patch testing on the upper back used Finn chambers containing 0.01% DPC, with scoring done after 6 days according to International Contact Dermatitis Research Group standards. In alopecia patients, the study followed how the peripheral blood TCR repertoire changed in vivo over primary and secondary sensitization to diphenylcyclopropenone (DPC), a hapten. For TCR sequencing, blood came from approximately 29 alopecia patients at anywhere from one to four time points (pre-sensitization, 2, 6 and 24 weeks). The patient cohort, mostly female, included alopecia areata with under or over 50% scalp involvement, alopecia totalis and alopecia universalis. Blood was sampled from patients pre-sensitization (week 0) and at 2, 6 and about 24 weeks after DPC sensitization. Results the study describes overall, beyond this receptor: Patch test score correlated positively with the number of PT1 expanded TCRs, reaching significance at thresholds 8, 16 and 32 but not at 4. Repeated subsampling changed both the strength of the expansion versus patch-test correlation and the threshold at which that correlation became significant. Because all patients had alopecia, a presumed autoimmune disease, the immune response of the patients might differ from that of healthy individuals. Compared with pre-sensitization or healthy control sets, expanded TCRs formed significantly more large CDR3 similarity clusters, which is consistent with antigen-driven responses. DPC sensitization did not change the number of TCRs with a frequency above 1 in 1000, and there was no evidence of changes in global repertoire structure.

In the case of this clonotype: Which antigen it targets is not known. No much larger clone is present one base from it, and per-base qualities are unavailable.

The library was prepared using RACE. TCRdb names NextSeq 500 as the instrument used. Library preparation attached unique molecular identifiers to individual cDNA molecules for quantitative, reproducible TCR counting. From each blood RNA sample, both TCR alpha and TCR beta chains were sequenced. Under the source paper's analysis protocol: The median number of TCRs per sample was approximately 93,000, ranging from roughly 20,000 to 700,000. The Decombinator software suite was used to annotate the V, J and CDR3 of the TCR reads. Every sample was subsampled to the same number of TCRs (28,000) for the PS versus PT1 abundance plots. Expanded TCRs were defined as absent before sensitization and observed at least eight times at the 2-week time point. TCRdb's own reprocessing of the public reads used fastp at Q25 and MiXCR and kept productive beta chains. One record per CDR3 amino acid sequence lists the most common genes and DNA. TCRdb's processing, not the authors', yielded these V and J calls. The sample data list around 250,000 distinct CDR3 sequences, and about 8.6% of these were observed just once. The ten largest clonotypes hold 2% to 2.5% of the sample.

According to the germline V gene, CDR1 reads SGHRS and CDR2 reads YFSETQ. From its cysteine to its phenylalanine, the CDR3 spans 15 amino acids. Only the CDR3 part of the read is kept: 45 bases, read in frame from the first base. Trimming takes 4 bases from V and 5 bases from J, and the germline ends sit 15 bases apart. This specimen's time point label, per the study, means: pre-sensitization, week 0. Per the publication, the treatment or condition label means: therapeutic diphenylcyclopropenone sensitization with weekly scalp DPC. At each patch-test visit, blood was drawn before the patch test was applied. Eligible patients were aged 18 to 70, diagnosed with alopecia, deemed suitable for DPC therapy, and excluded if pregnant. Total RNA was isolated from unfractionated whole blood collected in Tempus Blood RNA tubes.

This sequence uses TRBV5-1 and TRBJ1-4; the D gene lacks a confident call. The receptor's source is a middle-aged woman with alopecia areata. Some clones in this sample may be carry-over from other donors' samples. The sequencing here drew on whole blood, taken in connection with sensitization to the hapten diphenylcyclopropenone (DPC). The CDR3 region: CASSVPGRGNEKLFF. The nucleotides read TGCGCCAGCAGCGTCCCGGGGAGAGGGAATGAAAAACTGTTTTTT.